This paragraph covers one T cell receptor (beta chain) sequence. The CDR3 is 15 amino acids. V shed 4 bases, J shed 5 bases, and the junction held 10 bases outside the gene matches. Germline lookup yields CDR1 SGHNT and CDR2 YYREEE (reference sequence). This sample is drawn from a study of OX40 agonist ivuxolimab in advanced cancers. Study as a whole: Hepatocellular carcinoma, melanoma, renal cell or head and neck cancer occurred in dose-escalation patients.

The data were produced by immunoSEQ multiplex PCR, yet TCRdb's version contains in-frame clones alone and is incomplete. The sample consists of around 63,000 clones, more than 70% of them appearing once. V and J are TRBV5-4 and TRBJ2-7; 9 bases map to TRBD1. The clonotype comes from an adult with an advanced solid tumor such as melanoma, head and neck, liver or kidney cancer. The sample was CD4+ or CD8+ T cells sorted from blood, taken in a trial of the OX40 agonist ivuxolimab. The CDR3 loop reads CASSRGDRDRDEQYF. The CDR3 DNA reads as TGTGCCAGCAGCCGAGGGGACAGGGACCGCGACGAGCAGTACTTC.